The rows below give T cell receptor beta chains drawn from one sample of a study of blood T cells in healthy people across ages. MiXCR, run by TCRdb on the 5' RACE reads, gives a single entry per CDR3 protein. The sample carries approximately 2,000,000 distinct CDR3 sequences, 30% to 40% recorded once. Sequenced material: blood. These receptors were obtained from a human donor in good health. Each CDR3 is given with its conserved first and last residue. Fields, in order: V gene, J gene, D gene, CDR3 length, clone size, CDR3 DNA, CDR3 protein. D genes are given only for firm matches. Rows give clone size only sometimes, using once, few, many, or a class for an expanded clone.

TRBV2	TRBJ2-1	.	10	.	TGTGCACACGGGCCCAATGAGCAGTTCTTC	CAHGPNEQFF
TRBV3-1	TRBJ1-6	TRBD1	15	.	TGTGCCAGCAGCCAAGGACCCCTCCGACAGGGACCCCTCCACTTT	CASSQGPLRQGPLHF
TRBV7-2	TRBJ1-5	TRBD1	17	.	TGTGCCAGCAGCTTAGTTCGCCTGACAGGGTCGGATCAGCCCCAGCATTTT	CASSLVRLTGSDQPQHF
TRBV5-1	TRBJ1-2	TRBD1	16	.	TGCGCCAGCAGCTCCTTGGACAGGGGCCCGCTCTATGGCTACACCTTC	CASSSLDRGPLYGYTF
TRBV6-5	TRBJ1-5	.	14	.	TGTGCCAGCAGTTGGAGGGGGGTTAATCAGCCCCAGCATTTT	CASSWRGVNQPQHF
TRBV27	TRBJ2-1	.	15	few	TGTGCCAGCAACCTCGGGGCGGCGACCTACAATGAGCAGTTCTTC	CASNLGAATYNEQFF
TRBV29-1	TRBJ1-2	.	12	.	TGCAGCGTCACGTCAGGGGATGATGGCTACACCTTC	CSVTSGDDGYTF
TRBV6-2/TRBV6-3	TRBJ2-7	.	16	.	TGTGCCAGCAGTTACGATTCTGGGACACCGGTCTACGAGCAGTACTTC	CASSYDSGTPVYEQYF
TRBV9	TRBJ2-1	TRBD2	15	.	TGTGCCAGCAGCGCGACTAGCGGTACCTACAATGGGCAGTTCTTC	CASSATSGTYNGQFF
TRBV12-3/TRBV12-4	TRBJ2-1	.	13	.	TGTGCCAGCGGAATGGACTCCTTGTTTGAGCAGTTCTTC	CASGMDSLFEQFF
TRBV7-2	TRBJ2-1	TRBD2	18	few	TGTGCCAGCAGCTTACCTGCTAGCGGGGTTCGCTCCTACAATGAGCAGTTCTTC	CASSLPASGVRSYNEQFF
TRBV12-3/TRBV12-4	TRBJ2-7	.	12	.	TGTGCCAGCACGATGACAGGAGCGGCGCAGTACTTC	CASTMTGAAQYF
TRBV28	TRBJ2-3	.	12	few	TGTGCCAGCAGTCTACAGTTAGATACGCAGTATTTT	CASSLQLDTQYF
TRBV6-6	TRBJ2-5	.	14	.	TGTGCCAGCAGTTACTCGAAGTTTCGAGAGACCCAGTACTTC	CASSYSKFRETQYF
TRBV3-1	TRBJ1-2	.	15	.	TGTGCCAGCAGCCAGATCGACAGGCATAGTGGTGGCTACACCTTC	CASSQIDRHSGGYTF
TRBV28	TRBJ1-4	.	13	.	TGTGCCAGCAGTCCCCCTTCGACCCGGGAACTGTTTTTT	CASSPPSTRELFF
TRBV25-1	TRBJ2-4	.	14	.	TGTGCCAGCACCAACCTCGGGGGTACGGACATTCAGTACTTC	CASTNLGGTDIQYF
TRBV28	TRBJ2-7	.	8	.	TGTGCCAGCATTGAGCAGTACTTC	CASIEQYF
TRBV10-3	TRBJ2-5	.	13	few	TGTGCCATCAGTGATGTTGGGTTGGAGACCCAGTACTTC	CAISDVGLETQYF
TRBV20-1	TRBJ2-5	.	12	few	TGCAGTGCGGACAGCGACAGGGAGACCCAGTACTTC	CSADSDRETQYF
TRBV20-1	TRBJ2-6	.	16	.	TGCAGTGCTAGAGATCGGCGGGTCTCTGGGGCCAACGTCCTGACTTTC	CSARDRRVSGANVLTF
TRBV13	TRBJ2-5	.	16	.	TGTACCAGCAGCTTAGTTTCTGGCGAATGGTCGGAGACCCAGTACTTC	CTSSLVSGEWSETQYF
TRBV29-1	TRBJ1-2	.	13	few	TGCAGCGTTGGGCCCTTAGGGATTTATGGCTACACCTTC	CSVGPLGIYGYTF
TRBV10-3	TRBJ1-5	.	12	.	TGTGCCATCAGCGTAATCAATCAGCCCCAGCATTTT	CAISVINQPQHF
TRBV6-1	TRBJ2-7	.	13	once	TGTGCCAGCAGTGAAGGTAGGGTCCGCGAGCAGTACTTC	CASSEGRVREQYF
TRBV7-3	TRBJ2-1	TRBD2	15	.	TGTGCCAGCAGCTTAGTCACTAGCGGGGGGGCCCAGCAGTTCTTC	CASSLVTSGGAQQFF
TRBV7-9	TRBJ1-2	.	15	.	TGTGCCAGCAGCTTAGACGGAGGGCAGCACCATGGCTACACCTTC	CASSLDGGQHHGYTF
TRBV6-2/TRBV6-3	TRBJ1-4	.	12	.	TGTGCCAGCAGCCCCGAGACGGAAAAACTGTTTTTT	CASSPETEKLFF
TRBV29-1	TRBJ2-2	.	16	few	TGCAGCGTTGCCGAAGGGGGGGGGCCGGACACCGGGGAGCTGTTTTTT	CSVAEGGGPDTGELFF
TRBV29-1	TRBJ2-3	TRBD2	17	.	TGCAGCGTGGAAGCCCCGAGGGAGCGGGGGGGCCTAGATACGCAGTATTTT	CSVEAPRERGGLDTQYF
TRBV29-1	TRBJ2-1	TRBD2	14	.	TGCAGCGCTGTACTAGCGGGGGAAATTGTTGAGCAGTTCTTC	CSAVLAGEIVEQFF
TRBV18	TRBJ2-5	.	13	many	TGTGCCAGCTCCTCTTCCCCGGAGGAGACCCAGTACTTC	CASSSSPEETQYF
TRBV29-1	TRBJ1-2	.	14	few	TGCAGCGTTGGAGATGTACAGACTAACTATGGCTACACCTTC	CSVGDVQTNYGYTF
TRBV7-6	TRBJ2-7	TRBD1	15	.	TGTGCCAGCAGCTCCCGACCGGGACAGCCCTACGAGCAGTACTTC	CASSSRPGQPYEQYF
TRBV5-1	TRBJ1-6	.	14	once	TGCGCCAGCAGCTTGGGGCTGCCCAATTCACCCCTCCACTTT	CASSLGLPNSPLHF
TRBV2	TRBJ1-1	.	14	.	TGTGCCAGCAGTGACTTTGGTTCCAACACTGAAGCTTTCTTT	CASSDFGSNTEAFF
TRBV4-1	TRBJ2-7	TRBD2	16	.	TGCGCCAGCAGCCAAGAGGTACGGGGGGGATCCTACGAGCAGTACTTC	CASSQEVRGGSYEQYF
TRBV7-3	TRBJ2-7	TRBD1	18	few	TGTGCCAGCAGCTTATCTCCATCCGGGACAGGGGTCACCTACGAGCAGTACTTC	CASSLSPSGTGVTYEQYF
TRBV29-1	TRBJ1-2	.	14	.	TGCAGCGTTGAAGGTCGAGTTTCCGACTATGGCTACACCTTC	CSVEGRVSDYGYTF
TRBV20-1	TRBJ1-5	TRBD1	12	.	TGCAGTGCCGCGACAGGGCTGAGGCCCCAGCATTTT	CSAATGLRPQHF
TRBV7-2	TRBJ2-7	.	13	few	TGTGCCAGCAGCCCCGAGGGGGGGGACGAGCAGTACTTC	CASSPEGGDEQYF
TRBV20-1	TRBJ1-3	.	14	.	TGCAGTGCTCCCCGTGAGGGTTCTGGAAACACCATATATTTT	CSAPREGSGNTIYF
TRBV28	TRBJ2-1	.	15	.	TGTGCCAGCGCCCCTCGACAATGGACTTACAATGAGCAGTTCTTC	CASAPRQWTYNEQFF
TRBV7-8	TRBJ2-3	TRBD2	16	.	TGTGCCAGCAGCTTAGTAAGCGGGGGTTTAGGAGATACGCAGTATTTT	CASSLVSGGLGDTQYF
TRBV7-9	TRBJ1-4	TRBD1	15	few	TGTGCCAGCAGCTTACAGGGACAGACAAATGAAAAACTGTTTTTT	CASSLQGQTNEKLFF
TRBV6-6	TRBJ2-3	TRBD2	15	once	TGTGCCAGCGGATTCAAGACTAGCGGGGGAAATACGCAGTATTTT	CASGFKTSGGNTQYF
TRBV21-1	TRBJ1-1	.	10	.	TGTGCCAGCCCCCGTGATGAAGCTTTCTTT	CASPRDEAFF
TRBV7-2	TRBJ2-3	.	16	.	.	CASSLVGQGNTDTRYF
TRBV12-5	TRBJ1-5	.	12	.	TGTGCTAGTGGTAAGGGTGATCAGCCCCAGCATTTT	CASGKGDQPQHF
TRBV9	TRBJ2-1	TRBD1	15	.	TGTGCCAGCAGCGTTGCCGGGACAGGGGGGAATGAGCAGTTCTTC	CASSVAGTGGNEQFF
TRBV20-1	TRBJ2-5	.	16	many	TGCAGTGCTAAGCGGACGGTTGAGGCAAGGAAGGAGACCCAGTACTTC	CSAKRTVEARKETQYF
TRBV7-6	TRBJ1-2	.	17	.	TGTGCCAGCAGCTTTAGATTTGGGGACGGGGGGGACTATGGCTACACCTTC	CASSFRFGDGGDYGYTF
TRBV2	TRBJ1-5	.	16	few	TGTGCCAGCAGTGCGTGGAACGCCAGGGAGGGCCAGCCCCAGCATTTT	CASSAWNAREGQPQHF
TRBV7-2	TRBJ2-3	.	14	many	TGTGCCAGCAGCCCCCGACTACTCACAGATACGCAGTATTTT	CASSPRLLTDTQYF
TRBV6-2/TRBV6-3	TRBJ1-1	TRBD1	12	few	TGTGCCAGCAGTTACTCGAGACAGGGGGGTTTCTTT	CASSYSRQGGFF
TRBV12-3/TRBV12-4	TRBJ2-7	.	13	.	TGTGCCAGCAGCCCCGTGGTGCGTGCCGAGCAGTACTTC	CASSPVVRAEQYF
TRBV6-2/TRBV6-3	TRBJ2-4	.	14	many	TGTGCCAGCAGTGTGGGCCTAGCCAAAAACATTCAGTACTTC	CASSVGLAKNIQYF
TRBV2	TRBJ1-5	.	13	few	TGTGCCAGCAGTGTAACCCCTCATCAGCCCCAGCATTTT	CASSVTPHQPQHF
TRBV12-5	TRBJ1-2	.	14	.	TGTGCTAGTGGTGATACGGGACGGAACTATGGCTACACCTTC	CASGDTGRNYGYTF